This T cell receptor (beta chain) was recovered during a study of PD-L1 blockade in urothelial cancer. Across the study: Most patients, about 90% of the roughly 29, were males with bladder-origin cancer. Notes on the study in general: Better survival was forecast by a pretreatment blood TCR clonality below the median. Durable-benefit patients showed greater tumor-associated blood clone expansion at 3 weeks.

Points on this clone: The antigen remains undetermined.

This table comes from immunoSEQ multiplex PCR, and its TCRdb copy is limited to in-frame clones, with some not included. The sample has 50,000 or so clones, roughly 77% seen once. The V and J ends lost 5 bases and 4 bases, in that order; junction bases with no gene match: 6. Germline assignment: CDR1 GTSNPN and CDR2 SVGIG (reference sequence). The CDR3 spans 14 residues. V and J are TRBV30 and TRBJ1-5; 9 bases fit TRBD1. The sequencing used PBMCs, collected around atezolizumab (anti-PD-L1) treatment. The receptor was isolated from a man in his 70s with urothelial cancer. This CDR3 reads CAWGRDRANQPQHF. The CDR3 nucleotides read TGTGCCTGGGGCCGGGACAGGGCTAATCAGCCCCAGCATTTT.